One T cell receptor beta chain is described in this entry. The data were produced by immunoSEQ multiplex PCR, yet TCRdb's version contains in-frame clones alone and is incomplete. This sample carries hundreds of thousands of clones, approximately 83% of them seen once, and the ten largest clones take approximately 2%. These data are taken from a study of blood T cell repertoires in COVID-19. Study-wide context: Material from acute and convalescent COVID-19 was sourced from the United States, Italy and Spain.

Germline V lookup: CDR1 MGHRA, CDR2 YSYEKL. The CDR3 has 14 residues. V was shortened by 5 bases and J by 6 bases, with 15 bases between the two germline ends. This clonotype originated in a woman aged 25 to 45 who had recovered from COVID-19. This chain connects TRBV4-1 to TRBJ2-3, with D possibly matching TRBD2 (7 bases). The specimen was peripheral blood. The CDR3 sequence is CASSSGGGGDTQYF. The CDR3 DNA follows: TGCGCCAGCAGCAGCGGCGGGGGCGGGGATACGCAGTATTTT.